This T cell receptor (beta chain) was sequenced for a study of shared clonotypes between healthy human individuals (dated by TCRdb to the early 2020s). About the full investigation: Three men and a couple of women, aged 18 to 49 years, made up the cohort. Per donor, three plates each were used for CD4 naive and CD4 memory, two for CD8 naive, and one for CD8 memory. The study deeply sequenced blood TCR repertoires of five healthy adults to estimate repertoire size and the extent of clonotype sharing between individuals. Libraries were prepared and TCR repertoires were sequenced by different laboratories using diverse techniques, in order to increase sequencing depth and limit assay-specific biases. Per donor, leukapheresis produced somewhere between about 0.8 and 9 billion PBMCs.

Worth noting for this clone: Which antigen it targets is not known. Per-base quality was not reported, and no clone a single base away is much larger than it.

Relative to germline, V is 8 bases shorter and J is 6 bases shorter, with 10 bases between their ends. Including the terminal cysteine and phenylalanine, the CDR3 comprises 12 residues. The kept DNA is CDR3 alone, 36 bases in frame from the first base. According to the germline V gene, CDR1 reads MDHEN and CDR2 reads SYDVKM. Donors were healthy HIV-negative adults with no recently reported acute infections or vaccinations. Every donor was a Caucasian adult living in Nashville, Tennessee, USA. CD4+ T cells were enriched through magnetic negative selection, after which naive cells were positively selected on CD45RA and the remaining negative fraction served as the memory subset. Blood was obtained by leukapheresis, after which PBMCs were separated by Ficoll-Histopaque density gradient centrifugation and cryopreserved in liquid nitrogen vapor phase. Purity and quantity of every magnetically sorted T cell population were checked by analytical flow cytometry. Each sorted fraction had its genomic DNA isolated and then quantified by UV absorbance on a Nanodrop 2000c.

Summary of the overall study and its limitations: Pairwise subsampling indicated that sequencing depth was expected to affect the degree of clonotype sharing among donors. Roughly 5.2% of naive CD4, 3.5% of naive CD8, roughly 2.5% of memory CD4, and 0.35% to 0.4% of memory CD8 clonotypes were shared across a few donors. Even with the large sequencing depth, rarefaction of the sorted-subset datasets indicated that sequencing was incomplete. Clonotypes shared by all four sorted-subset donors showed higher generation probabilities than non-shared clonotypes. Because the study included a small number of donors, the genetic and exposure-history diversity represented was limited. Larger estimated clonotype richness was generally found for naive subsets than for memory subsets. Sampling was restricted to blood, and TCR repertoires in tissues likely differ from the TCR repertoires found in blood.

Using the deep immunoSEQ assay, TCR CDR3 regions were amplified from genomic DNA by multiplex PCR. Genomic DNA extracted from each cell subset was distributed evenly over all wells of several immunoSEQ 96-well plates, and each plate served as one replicate. For sorted subsets, each replicate PCR was loaded with around 220 ng genomic DNA, equivalent to 30,000 or so T cell genomes. Purified libraries were quantified with a Qubit 3.0 fluorometer, sized on a Bioanalyzer 2100, and re-quantified with the KAPA Library Quantification kit. Every immunoSEQ 96-well plate was sequenced on a dedicated single-read 150-cycle Illumina NextSeq 550 flow cell. The authors' pipeline ran thus. The immunoSEQ output contained only junctional sequences without quality scores, so filtering could not match that applied to full-length reads. Sequences were annotated with PyIR, a Python wrapper for IgBLAST v1.9, and V/J genes and CDR3 were assigned using IMGT germline references. Reads with weak V/J assignments (E-value above 1e-6), missing CDR3, stop codons, out-of-frame junctions, or ambiguous translated residues were removed. V3J clonotypes were defined by identical inferred V gene, J gene, and CDR3 amino acid sequence. Percentage overlap between repertoires was computed as shared unique clonotypes divided by the size of the smaller repertoire. RTK rarefaction, the Chao1 estimator, and Recon v2.1 estimates of unobserved clonotypes were used to assess repertoire richness. Generation probabilities for all TCRbeta clonotypes obtained by the gDNA method from a few donors were computed using OLGA. The immuneACCESS repertoire file appears here via TCRdb, limited to in-frame rearrangements. These files lack a portion of the clones; in checked studies, under half of the deficit traces to unresolved V genes, and the cause of the others is not known. V and J calls and clone size are as listed in that table; D and trimming were resolved from the DNA. This sample is represented by around 510,000 clones; about 96% of them were singletons. In total, the top ten clones hold about 0.064% of the sample.

Sequences were obtained from naive CD4+ T cells sorted from blood. Sample cell subset or site, as interpreted from the label and publication: CD45RA+ positively selected. The clonotype comes from a woman aged 25 to 39 in good health. Rearrangement joined TRBV28 to TRBJ2-2; the D gene identity is not certain. The DNA sequence is as follows: TGTGCCAGCTCCTCCAGGCCCGGGGAGCTGTTTTTT. Its translation reads: CASSSRPGELFF. The reference TRBV28 and TRBJ2-2 proteins fill in what lies around the CDR3, so the full variable domain reads DVKVTQSSRYLVKRTGEKVFLECVQDMDHENMFWYRQDPGLGLRLIYFSYDVKMKEKGDIPEGYSVSREKKERFSLILESASTNQTSMYLCASSSRPGELFFGEGSRLTVL.